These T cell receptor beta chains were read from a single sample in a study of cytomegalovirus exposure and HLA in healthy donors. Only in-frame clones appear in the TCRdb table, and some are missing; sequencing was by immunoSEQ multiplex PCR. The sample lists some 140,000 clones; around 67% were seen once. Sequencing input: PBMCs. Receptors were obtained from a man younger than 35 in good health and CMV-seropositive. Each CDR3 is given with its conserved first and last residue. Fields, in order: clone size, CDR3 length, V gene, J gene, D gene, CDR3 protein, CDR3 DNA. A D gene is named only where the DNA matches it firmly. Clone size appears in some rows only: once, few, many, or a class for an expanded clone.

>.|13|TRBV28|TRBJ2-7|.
CASSFYRDSEQYF
TGTGCCAGCAGTTTTTACAGAGACAGCGAGCAGTACTTC
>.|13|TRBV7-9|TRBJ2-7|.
CASSVSGSYEQYF
TGTGCCAGCAGCGTCTCCGGGTCCTACGAGCAGTACTTC
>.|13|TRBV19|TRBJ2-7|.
CASSIRRGAYQYF
TGTGCCAGTAGTATTCGTCGGGGGGCCTATCAGTACTTC
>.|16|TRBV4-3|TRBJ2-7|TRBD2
CASSQDPGLAGYEQYF
TGCGCCAGCAGCCAAGATCCCGGACTAGCGGGATACGAGCAGTACTTC
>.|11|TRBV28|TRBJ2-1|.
CATTRYNEQFF
TGTGCCACGACTAGATACAATGAGCAGTTCTTC
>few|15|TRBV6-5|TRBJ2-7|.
CASSPSPRETYEQYF
TGTGCCAGCAGTCCGTCCCCACGGGAGACCTACGAGCAGTACTTC
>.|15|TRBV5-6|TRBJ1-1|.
CASREIFAGNTEAFF
TGTGCCAGCAGAGAAATTTTCGCGGGGAACACTGAAGCTTTCTTT
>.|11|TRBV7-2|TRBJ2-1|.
CASSLVAEQFF
TGTGCCAGCAGCTTAGTGGCAGAGCAGTTCTTC
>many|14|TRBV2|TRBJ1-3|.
CASRPQGPGNTIYF
TGTGCCAGCAGGCCACAGGGACCTGGAAACACCATATATTTT
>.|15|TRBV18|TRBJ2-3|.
CASSPPSSGTDTQYF
TGTGCCAGCTCACCACCGTCTAGCGGCACAGATACGCAGTATTTT
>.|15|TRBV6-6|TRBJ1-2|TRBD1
CASSRGQGSNYGYTF
TGTGCCAGCAGCCGTGGACAGGGATCCAACTATGGCTACACCTTC
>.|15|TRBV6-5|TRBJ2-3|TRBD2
CASSRLAMGADTQYF
TGTGCCAGCAGCCGACTAGCGATGGGGGCAGATACGCAGTATTTT
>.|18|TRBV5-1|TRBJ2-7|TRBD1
CASSLAPQDRDRAYEQYF
TGCGCCAGCAGCTTGGCCCCTCAGGACCGGGACAGGGCTTACGAGCAGTACTTC
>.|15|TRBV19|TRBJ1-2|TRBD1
CASKIVGTGGLGYTF
TGTGCCAGTAAAATCGTCGGGACAGGGGGCTTAGGCTACACCTTC
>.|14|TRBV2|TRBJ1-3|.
CASSEQGGGNTIYF
TGTGCCAGCAGTGAACAGGGAGGTGGAAACACCATATATTTT
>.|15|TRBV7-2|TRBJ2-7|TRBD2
CASSPTSGGAYEQYF
TGTGCCAGCAGCCCGACTAGCGGGGGGGCGTACGAGCAGTACTTC
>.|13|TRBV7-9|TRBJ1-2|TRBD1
CASSDRVNYGYTF
TGTGCCAGTTCGGACAGGGTCAACTATGGCTACACCTTC
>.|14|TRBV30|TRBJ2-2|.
CAWSVLELTGELFF
TGTGCCTGGAGTGTACTGGAGTTGACCGGGGAGCTGTTTTTT
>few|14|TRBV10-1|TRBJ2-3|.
CASSVQSSTDTQYF
TGCGCCAGCAGTGTGCAGTCTAGCACAGATACGCAGTATTTT